What follows are 5 T cell receptor beta chains derived from one specimen sequenced in a study of tumor-infiltrating lymphocytes in primary liver carcinoma. It was unsorted whole blood that yielded blood RNA, and germline DNA was also extracted. With a constant-region primer, TCR beta cDNA was made from about 0.55 ug of total RNA. Each TCR beta library was derived from three nested multiplex PCR rounds that employed slightly modified ARM-PCR. Use of TRBV1-TRBV30 forward primers with a C-beta reverse primer characterized the first two PCR rounds, which lasted about 9 cycles each. TCRdb used MiXCR to reprocess the multiplex PCR reads, holding one entry per CDR3 protein. The sample consists of 320,000 or so distinct CDR3 sequences, roughly 60% of them appearing once. The sequenced sample was peripheral blood. All receptors derive from a man aged 35 to 55 with primary liver carcinoma and hepatitis B virus infection.

This clonotype was picked up one time. Since a much larger clone is just one base distant, this may be a read error. The rearrangement joins TRBV14 to TRBJ2-1; TRBD2 matches at 7 bases. Looked up from germline, CDR1 is SGHDN and CDR2 is FVKESK. CDR3 size: 13 residues. CDR3 sequence: CANSTGLGNEQFF. As DNA, the CDR3 is TGTGCCAACAGCACCGGACTAGGCAATGAGCAGTTCTTC.

The chain employs TRBV6-6 and TRBJ1-4; the D is unclear. There are 15 residues in the CDR3. Germline lookup yields CDR1 MNHNY and CDR2 SVGAGI (reference sequence). V lost 4 bases and J 6 bases, leaving 15 bases between the germline ends. The CDR3 loop reads CASSLLPNSYEKLFF. The DNA for the CDR3 is TGTGCCAGCAGTTTGCTGCCTAACTCGTATGAAAAACTGTTTTTT.

V and J are TRBV28 and TRBJ2-7; 7 bases agree with TRBD1. Germline V CDR1 and CDR2: MDHEN, SYDVKM. This CDR3 is built from 12 residues. V gave up 7 bases and J gave up 7 bases; unmatched junction bases: 7. As DNA, the CDR3 is TGTGCCAGCAATAATATGGACAGGGAGCAGTACTTC. It is translated as CASNNMDREQYF. The complete variable domain, with remaining parts taken from reference TRBV28 and TRBJ2-7, reads DVKVTQSSRYLVKRTGEKVFLECVQDMDHENMFWYRQDPGLGLRLIYFSYDVKMKEKGDIPEGYSVSREKKERFSLILESASTNQTSMYLCASNNMDREQYFGPGTRLTVT.

About this clonotype itself: Sequence at one end of the junction differs from germline and may be a read error. This rearrangement joins TRBV28 to TRBJ2-1; no clear D. Looked up from germline, CDR1 is MDHEN and CDR2 is SYDVKM. The CDR3 length is 13 residues. Here the CDR3 DNA reads TGTGCCATCAGTTTAAGTGTACCTAATGAGCAGTTCTTC. It specifies CAISLSVPNEQFF. The variable domain in full, with the rest retrieved from reference TRBV28 and TRBJ2-1, is DVKVTQSSRYLVKRTGEKVFLECVQDMDHENMFWYRQDPGLGLRLIYFSYDVKMKEKGDIPEGYSVSREKKERFSLILESASTNQTSMYLCAISLSVPNEQFFGPGTRLTVL.

Regarding this clonotype: At one end, the junction sequence differs from germline, possibly due to a read error. This chain links TRBV7-9 with TRBJ2-5; no firm D call. The germline V gene encodes CDR1 SEHNR and CDR2 FQNEAQ (reference sequence). The CDR3 covers 12 residues. The CDR3 region has the DNA TGTGCCGGCAGCTTTACGGAAGAGACCCAGTACTTC. Translated: CAGSFTEETQYF.